The source of this T cell receptor (beta chain) is a study of blood T cell repertoires in COVID-19 (dated by TCRdb to the early 2020s). General notes on the study: Collaborator samples came from the United States, Italy and Spain and covered acute and convalescent phases of COVID-19. The prospective study material was composed of cDNA or gDNA derived from T cells, B-cell-depleted T cells, or PBMCs. Subjects who had been exposed to COVID-19, were actively infected with it, or had recovered from it provided the deeply sampled blood TCRbeta repertoires that made up the dataset. The repertoires were released in a freely available public database intended as a resource for research on the immune response to SARS-CoV-2. The samples were drawn from the first 160 participants of the ongoing ImmuneRACE study and from about 1,200 subjects provided by 6 global collaborators. Sample metadata almost always included a de-identified subject ID, COVID-19 status, age in years and sex. Where available, HLA class I and class II types were taken from metadata supplied by the sample provider and were not determined by assay-based typing. Overall study outcomes, separate from this receptor: The amount of clinical and demographic metadata varied by source and participant and was provided uncurated.

From the cysteine up to the phenylalanine, the CDR3 has a length of 14 residues. Only the CDR3 part of the read is kept: 42 bases, read in frame from the first base. V gives up 6 bases and J gives up 0 bases, and the segment between their germline ends measures 8 bases. CDR1 MNHEY and CDR2 SVGAGI are derived from the germline V gene. Remarks on this clone: No cognate antigen has been identified for it. Base qualities are not provided; no much larger clone lies one nucleotide away.

Whole blood was collected in K2EDTA tubes by collaborating institutions according to the institutions' own protocols. For TCRbeta analysis, collaborator samples were shipped as frozen whole blood, as isolated PBMCs, or as DNA extracted from either sample type. TCRbeta CDR3 regions were amplified from genomic DNA using the immunoSEQ Assay, a bias-controlled multiplex PCR. Turning to the authors' computational methods: The number of nucleated cells in each sample was estimated by amplification of reference gene primers within the assay. Sequence reads were collapsed and filtered to measure the absolute abundance of every unique TCRbeta CDR3 rearrangement. Productive Simpson clonality was computed per sample as the square root of Simpson's diversity index over productive rearrangements. The table comes from immuneACCESS by way of TCRdb, which keeps in-frame sequences with V and J called. Part of the clones is missing from these tables; in studies checked, under half for an unresolved V gene and the rest for unknown reasons. The V and J calls and the clone size are those of that table, but D and trimming were determined from the DNA. Within this sample are just under 70,000 clones, with roughly 88% of them counted one time only. The ten most abundant clones make up roughly 8.7% of the sample.

The receptor's source is a man aged 30 to 39 with acute or convalescent COVID-19. This chain joins TRBV6-5 to TRBJ1-4; a weak D assignment points to TRBD1 (6 bases agree). Specimen: peripheral blood. The nucleotide sequence reads as follows: TGTGCCAGCAGCCGGACAGCAACTAATGAAAAACTGTTTTTT. Its amino acids are CASSRTATNEKLFF.